These 4 T cell receptor beta chains share one sample of origin, sequenced in a study of early T cells in non-severe SARS-CoV-2 infection. TCRdb re-analysed the 5' RACE reads in MiXCR, keeping a single row per CDR3 protein. This sample carries around 39,000 distinct CDR3 sequences, 5.4% of them seen once, and the ten largest clones take 6% to 7%. Sequences were derived from whole blood, sampled at baseline. The source is an adult who was a healthcare worker with PCR-confirmed SARS-CoV-2 infection or an uninfected control (not recorded which).

This clonotype was counted at least ten times. CDR3 in DNA: TGCGCCAGCAGCTTGGGGACAGCAACAGATACGCAGTATTTT. This codes for CASSLGTATDTQYF. The rearrangement uses TRBV5-1 and TRBJ2-3, with D possibly being TRBD1 (6 bases). Germline-derived CDR1 and CDR2 are SGHRS and YFSETQ. The CDR3 contains 14 residues. Trimming took off 0 bases at V and 3 bases at J, with 8 bases between the two ends.

Ten or more counts support this clonotype. The gene calls are TRBV5-1 and TRBJ2-1; TRBD2 matches 10 bases. This CDR3 region has 14 residues. The trim removed 8 bases at V and 4 bases at J, leaving 6 bases unmatched. From germline, CDR1 is SGHRS and CDR2 YFSETQ. CDR3 coding DNA: TGCGCCAGTCAGCGGGAGGGGAGATACAATGAGCAGTTCTTC. Protein sequence: CASQREGRYNEQFF.

The rearrangement uses TRBV5-1 and TRBJ2-2; D possibly corresponds to TRBD1 (6 bases). With 4 bases removed from V and 0 bases from J, the gap between germline ends came to 7 bases. CDR3 length: 14 amino acids. Germline values: CDR1 SGHRS, CDR2 YFSETQ. The CDR3 DNA is TGCGCCAGCAGCCAGGGGACGAACACCGGGGAGCTGTTTTTT. Encoded protein: CASSQGTNTGELFF.

Ten or more counts support this clonotype. V and J are TRBV6-5 and TRBJ1-3, with a possible D match to TRBD1 (5 bases). Germline-derived CDR1 and CDR2 are MNHEY and SVGAGI. The CDR3 totals 15 residues. V lost 2 bases to trimming and J lost 0 bases, with 8 bases between them. The DNA of the CDR3 is TGTGCCAGCAGTTACAGGGGCAACTCTGGAAACACCATATATTTT. Translation: CASSYRGNSGNTIYF.